The 25 T cell receptor beta chains presented below share a single source sample, sequenced in a study of OX40 agonist ivuxolimab in advanced cancers. Sequencing used immunoSEQ multiplex PCR; TCRdb keeps in-frame clones, though not all of them. The sample includes roughly 86,000 clones, approximately 90% of them seen just once. This sample comprised CD4+ or CD8+ T cells sorted from blood, obtained in a trial of the OX40 agonist ivuxolimab. The receptor set was obtained from an adult with an advanced solid tumor such as melanoma, head and neck, liver or kidney cancer.

This clone was counted a few times. The chain recombines TRBV7-2 with TRBJ1-5; D gene ambiguous. Germline values: CDR1 SGHTA, CDR2 FQGNSA. V was pared by 2 bases and J by 5 bases, with 7 bases between. This CDR3 region has 13 residues. The CDR3 loop is CASSLLGDQPQHF. In DNA, the CDR3 is TGTGCCAGCAGCTTATTAGGTGATCAGCCCCAGCATTTT.

This clone was seen a single time. This chain connects TRBV28 to TRBJ2-4; a weak D match, TRBD2 (6 bases). The V end lost 4 bases, the J end lost 6 bases, and 16 bases lay between the germline ends. From germline, CDR1 is MDHEN and CDR2 SYDVKM. The CDR3 is 15 amino acids. The CDR3 DNA reads TGTGCCAGCAGTTCGACCGGCCTGGGGGGAAACATTCAGTACTTC. Its protein product is CASSSTGLGGNIQYF.

The gene calls are TRBV2 and TRBJ1-4, with D maybe TRBD1 (5 bases). V lost 7 bases and J 5 bases, leaving 17 bases between the germline ends. The CDR3 consists of 15 residues. Germline assignment: CDR1 SNHLY and CDR2 FYNNEI. CDR3 amino acids: CASTIGTFGNEKLFF. For the CDR3, the DNA is TGTGCCAGCACCATAGGGACGTTTGGGAATGAAAAACTGTTTTTT. The entire variable domain, with the rest obtained from reference TRBV2 and TRBJ1-4, is as follows: EPEVTQTPSHQVTQMGQEVILRCVPISNHLYFYWYRQILGQKVEFLVSFYNNEISEKSEIFDDQFSVERPDGSNFTLKIRSTKLEDSAMYFCASTIGTFGNEKLFFGSGTQLSVL.

This clone was detected only once. The CDR3 sequence is CASSLWGSSTDTQYF. Written as DNA, the CDR3 is TGCGCCAGCAGCTTGTGGGGGTCTAGCACAGATACGCAGTATTTT. The chain employs TRBV5-1 and TRBJ2-3, with D perhaps being TRBD1 or TRBD2 (5 bases each). V gave up 1 base and J gave up 0 bases, with 9 bases separating them. The CDR3 has 15 amino acids. Germline CDR1 and CDR2: SGHRS and YFSETQ.

The chain employs TRBV6-5 and TRBJ2-7, with a tentative D call TRBD1 (6 bases). Trimming took 4 bases from V and 3 from J, leaving 7 bases between them. CDR3 length: 12 amino acids. Germline loops: CDR1 MNHEY, CDR2 SVGAGI. CDR3 amino acids: CASSSDSYEQYF. The CDR3 coding sequence is TGTGCCAGCAGTTCGGACAGCTACGAGCAGTACTTC.

This clone came up once. The chain recombines TRBV19 with TRBJ2-2; D is undetermined. The CDR3 sequence is 16 residues long. Germline loops: CDR1 LNHDA, CDR2 SQIVND (reference sequence). V was pared by 4 bases and J by 1 base, with 13 bases between. DNA for the CDR3: TGTGCCAGTAGTACGGTGGAACGGCGGAACACCGGGGAGCTGTTTTTT. This sequence encodes CASSTVERRNTGELFF.

The chain has TRBV28 and TRBJ1-1; TRBD1 agrees at 7 bases. Unmatched junction bases numbered 13, after V lost 6 bases and J lost 0 bases. The CDR3 has 17 amino acids. Per the germline V gene, CDR1 is MDHEN and CDR2 is SYDVKM. The CDR3: CASSTTGSLLMNTEAFF. The DNA for the CDR3 is TGTGCCAGCAGCACGACAGGGTCTCTCCTGATGAACACTGAAGCTTTCTTT.

A note on this clone: The sample holds other DNA sequences that translate to the same CDR3. This chain links TRBV6-6 with TRBJ1-1; 8 positions agree with TRBD1. Trimming took 2 bases from V and 5 from J; bases not matched to a gene: 1. There are 13 residues in the CDR3. Germline-derived CDR1 and CDR2 are MNHNY and SVGAGI (reference sequence). The CDR3: CASSYTGGTEAFF. CDR3 sequence (DNA): TGTGCCAGCAGTTACACAGGGGGTACTGAAGCTTTCTTT.

The genes are TRBV7-9 and TRBJ1-5; the D gene is possibly TRBD1 (6 bases). The germline gives CDR1 SEHNR, CDR2 FQNEAQ (reference sequence). V was trimmed by 5 bases and J by 5 bases, leaving 22 bases between them. The CDR3 covers 17 residues. CDR3 sequence (DNA): TGTGCCAGCAGCCTTACCGGGACATCAAAAATGGATCAGCCCCAGCATTTT. This translates into CASSLTGTSKMDQPQHF.

The chain uses TRBV5-1 and TRBJ2-7; D possibly corresponds to TRBD1 (6 bases). Germline V CDR1 and CDR2: SGHRS, YFSETQ. The CDR3 extends over 15 amino acids. The V gene lost 4 bases and the J gene lost 2 bases, with 16 bases spanning the gap. CDR3 nucleotides: TGCGCCAGCAGCGAACCCGGGACAAGGACCTACGAGCAGTACTTC. Residues: CASSEPGTRTYEQYF.

CDR3 nucleotide sequence: TGTGCCACTGCTACTAGAAACTACGAGCAGTACTTC. Amino acid sequence: CATATRNYEQYF. The chain combines TRBV6-4 with TRBJ2-7, with a weak D call TRBD2 (5 bases). The CDR3 length is 12 residues. V lost 10 bases to trimming and J lost 3 bases, with 13 bases between them. Germline V gene data show CDR1 as MRHNA and CDR2 as SNTAGT.

The CDR3 spells CASSWELDRGKQFF. CDR3 DNA sequence: TGTGCCAGCAGCTGGGAGTTGGATAGGGGGAAGCAGTTCTTC. The J gene is TRBJ2-1, the V gene TRBV5-6; the D gene is possibly TRBD1 (6 bases). V was cut by 3 bases and J by 11 bases, with 18 bases left in between. The V gene's germline CDR1 is SGHDT and CDR2 YYEEEE. There are 14 residues in the CDR3.

The J gene is TRBJ1-1, the V gene TRBV28, with TRBD1 matching over 7 bases. Germline CDR1 MDHEN, CDR2 SYDVKM. V was clipped by 5 bases and J by 1 base; unmatched bases: 7. The CDR3 covers 15 residues. CDR3 loop: CASSPSDRTNTEAFF. CDR3 nucleotides: TGTGCCAGCAGTCCATCGGACAGGACGAACACTGAAGCTTTCTTT.

The chain links TRBV28 to TRBJ1-5; 7 bases agree with TRBD1. The CDR3 runs to 16 residues. The V gene's germline CDR1 is MDHEN and CDR2 SYDVKM. Germline trimming cut 6 bases from V and 1 base from J; bases unmatched to any gene: 9. CDR3 protein: CASRRGQVGSNQPQHF. CDR3 in DNA: TGTGCCAGCAGGAGAGGACAGGTCGGGAGCAATCAGCCCCAGCATTTT.

This sequence joins TRBV5-8 and TRBJ2-5; D remains ambiguous. The CDR3 contains 13 residues. With 0 bases removed from V and 5 bases from J, the gap between germline ends came to 8 bases. The germline V gene encodes CDR1 SGHTS and CDR2 YDEGEE. The CDR3 DNA follows: TGTGCCAGCAGCTTGGTGGGTTGGGAGACCCAGTACTTC. Its translation: CASSLVGWETQYF.

A word on this clone: One end of the junction is discordant with germline, which a read error may explain. V is TRBV28 and J is TRBJ2-2; the match to TRBD2 covers 10 bases. Germline V gene lookup returns CDR1 MDHEN and CDR2 SYDVKM. CDR3 size: 15 residues. The CDR3 bases are TGTGCCAGCAGTTCGAGCGGGAGGGACACCGGGGAGCTGCTTTTT. Translating gives CASSSSGRDTGELLF.

This chain joins TRBV15 and TRBJ2-3; the D is unclear. Trimming cost V 2 bases and J 4 bases, with 4 bases left between them. This CDR3 has 12 amino acids. The germline V gene encodes CDR1 LNHNV and CDR2 YYDKDF (reference sequence). CDR3 region: CATSRFSDTQYF. CDR3 sequence (DNA): TGTGCCACCAGCAGATTCTCAGATACGCAGTATTTT.

The chain uses TRBV5-1 and TRBJ2-3; tentatively, D is TRBD2 (6 bases). Trimming pared 0 bases from V and 6 bases from J, leaving 14 bases between. Germline-derived CDR1 and CDR2 are SGHRS and YFSETQ. The CDR3 length is 15 residues. The CDR3 is CASSLVSGSSDTQYF. The CDR3 coding sequence is TGCGCCAGCAGCTTGGTGTCCGGGAGCAGCGATACGCAGTATTTT.

In its sample, this clone was seen a few times. The chain uses TRBV30 and TRBJ2-5; D is perhaps TRBD1 (6 bases). The V gene's germline CDR1 is GTSNPN and CDR2 SVGIG (reference sequence). This CDR3 is 12 amino acids long. The V and J ends lost 8 bases and 3 bases respectively, with 13 bases between them. This CDR3 is CAAGAIEETQYF. CDR3 DNA sequence: TGTGCCGCAGGGGCAATAGAAGAGACCCAGTACTTC.

J is TRBJ1-1 and V is TRBV11-2; 7 positions agree with TRBD1. The CDR3 is 15 amino acids. V was clipped by 4 bases and J by 4 bases; unmatched bases: 9. The V gene's germline CDR1 is SGHAT and CDR2 FQNNGV. CDR3 region: CASSYAGGGSTEAFF. CDR3 coding DNA: TGTGCCAGCAGCTACGCAGGGGGTGGGAGCACTGAAGCTTTCTTT.

The chain carries TRBV19 and TRBJ2-7; TRBD2 agrees at 11 bases. Germline assignment: CDR1 LNHDA and CDR2 SQIVND (reference sequence). With V trimmed by 4 bases and J by 0 bases, 11 bases remained unmatched. The CDR3 is made up of 18 amino acids. The CDR3, as DNA: TGTGCCAGTAGTAACAGGGGCCCGGGACTAGCGGACTCCTACGAGCAGTACTTC. Its protein is CASSNRGPGLADSYEQYF.

The rearrangement links TRBV7-3 to TRBJ2-7; 8 bases align to TRBD2. The CDR3 runs 13 residues. Germline CDR1 is SGHTA and CDR2 is FQGTGA. With 4 bases clipped from V and 5 bases from J, the junction kept 4 bases outside the gene matches. The CDR3 reads CASSSTSVHEQYF. CDR3 coding DNA: TGTGCCAGCAGCTCGACTAGCGTCCACGAGCAGTACTTC.

The rearrangement joins TRBV6-5 to TRBJ2-1; 9 bases map to TRBD2. The V segment lost 6 bases and the J segment 9 bases; nucleotides outside the gene matches: 9. The CDR3 contains 14 residues. The V gene's germline CDR1 is MNHEY and CDR2 SVGAGI. The CDR3 loop reads CASRRGLAEGEQFF. In nucleotides, the CDR3 is TGTGCCAGCAGGAGGGGACTAGCTGAAGGTGAGCAGTTCTTC.

CDR3 residues: CASSQDKSGGTSRNYGYTF. The CDR3 region has the DNA TGCGCCAGCAGCCAAGATAAATCAGGCGGGACTTCTAGGAACTATGGCTACACCTTC. The chain recombines TRBV4-3 with TRBJ1-2; possibly TRBD1 for D (5 bases). There are 19 residues in the CDR3. CDR1 is LGHNA and CDR2 is YSLEER in the germline V gene. The germline V and J ends were trimmed by 0 bases and 2 bases, with 22 bases remaining between them.

In this sample, this clone turned up once. The chain carries TRBV5-1 and TRBJ1-1; 7 nucleotides match TRBD1. Trimming at V came to 4 bases and at J to 4 bases, leaving 7 bases not matched to a gene. Looked up from germline, CDR1 is SGHRS and CDR2 is YFSETQ. This CDR3 contains 14 residues. The CDR3 is CASSDDRAATEAFF. The CDR3 DNA is TGCGCCAGCAGCGACGACAGGGCCGCCACTGAAGCTTTCTTT.